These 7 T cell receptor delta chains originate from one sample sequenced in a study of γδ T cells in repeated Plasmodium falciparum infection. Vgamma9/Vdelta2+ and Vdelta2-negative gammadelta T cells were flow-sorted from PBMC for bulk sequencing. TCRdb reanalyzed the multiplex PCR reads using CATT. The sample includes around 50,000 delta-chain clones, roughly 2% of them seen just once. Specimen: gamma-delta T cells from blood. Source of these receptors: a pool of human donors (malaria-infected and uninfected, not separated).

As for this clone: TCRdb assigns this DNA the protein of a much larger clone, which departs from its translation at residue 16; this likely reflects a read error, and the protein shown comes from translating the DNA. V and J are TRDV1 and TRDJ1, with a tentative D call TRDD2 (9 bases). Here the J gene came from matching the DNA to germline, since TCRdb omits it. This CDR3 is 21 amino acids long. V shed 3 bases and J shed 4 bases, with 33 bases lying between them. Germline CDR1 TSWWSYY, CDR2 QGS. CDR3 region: CALGDPSYAVLGVIYIDKLIF. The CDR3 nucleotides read TGTGCTCTTGGGGATCCTTCCTACGCCGTACTGGGGGTTATATACATCGATAAACTCATCTTT.

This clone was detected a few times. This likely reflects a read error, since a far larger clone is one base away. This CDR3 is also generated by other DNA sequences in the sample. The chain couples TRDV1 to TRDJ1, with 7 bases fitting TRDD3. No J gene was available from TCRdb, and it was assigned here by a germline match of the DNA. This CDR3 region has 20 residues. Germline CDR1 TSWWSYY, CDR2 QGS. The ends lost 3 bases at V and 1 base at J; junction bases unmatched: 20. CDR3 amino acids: CALGEHTFFTGELLTDKLIF. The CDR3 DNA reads TGTGCTCTTGGGGAGCATACCTTCTTCACTGGGGAGCTTCTCACCGATAAACTCATCTTT.

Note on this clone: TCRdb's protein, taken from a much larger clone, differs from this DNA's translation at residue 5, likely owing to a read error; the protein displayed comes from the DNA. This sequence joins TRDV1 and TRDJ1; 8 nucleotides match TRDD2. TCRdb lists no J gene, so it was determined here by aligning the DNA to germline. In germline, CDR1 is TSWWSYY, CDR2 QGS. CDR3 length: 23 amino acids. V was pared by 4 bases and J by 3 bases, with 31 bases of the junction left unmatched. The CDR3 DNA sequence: TGTGCTCTTGGGGTACTTAATAGGGCCTTCCTAAAACGCGGGGGAGCCCCCTCCGATAAACTCATCTTT. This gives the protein CALGVLNRAFLKRGGAPSDKLIF.

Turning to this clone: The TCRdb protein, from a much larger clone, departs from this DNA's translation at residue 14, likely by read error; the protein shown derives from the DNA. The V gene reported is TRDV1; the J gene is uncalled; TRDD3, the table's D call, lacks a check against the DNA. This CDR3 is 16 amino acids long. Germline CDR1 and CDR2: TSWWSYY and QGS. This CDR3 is CALGEIRQGYTDKRIF. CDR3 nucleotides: TGTGCTCTTGGGGAAATCCGTCAGGGGTACACCGATAAACGCATCTTT.

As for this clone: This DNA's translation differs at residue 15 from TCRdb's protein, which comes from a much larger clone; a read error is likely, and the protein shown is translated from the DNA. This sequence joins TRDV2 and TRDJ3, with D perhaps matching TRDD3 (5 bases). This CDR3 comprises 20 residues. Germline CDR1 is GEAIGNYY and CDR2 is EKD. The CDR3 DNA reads TGTGCCTGTGACTTCCGTGCTGGGAGATACTCCCCCTGGGACGCCCGACAGATGTTTTTC. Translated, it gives CACDFRAGRYSPWDARQMFF.

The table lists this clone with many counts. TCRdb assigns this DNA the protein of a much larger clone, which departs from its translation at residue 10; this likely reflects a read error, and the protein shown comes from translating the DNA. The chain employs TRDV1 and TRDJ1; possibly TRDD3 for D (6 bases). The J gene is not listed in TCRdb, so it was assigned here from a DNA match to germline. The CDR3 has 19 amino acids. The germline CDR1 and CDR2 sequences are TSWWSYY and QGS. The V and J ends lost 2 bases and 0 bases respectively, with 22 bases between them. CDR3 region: CALGEGAGAQRGYTDKLIF. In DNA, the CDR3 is TGTGCTCTTGGGGAAGGCGCTGGGGCCCAGAGAGGGTACACCGATAAACTCATCTTT.

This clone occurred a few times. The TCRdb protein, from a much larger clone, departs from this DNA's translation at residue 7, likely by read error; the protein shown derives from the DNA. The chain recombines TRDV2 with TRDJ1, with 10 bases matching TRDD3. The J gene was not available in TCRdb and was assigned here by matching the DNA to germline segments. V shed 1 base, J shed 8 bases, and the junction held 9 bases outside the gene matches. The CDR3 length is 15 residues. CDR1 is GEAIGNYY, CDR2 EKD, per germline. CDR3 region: CACDTRILGDDKLIF. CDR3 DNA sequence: TGTGCCTGTGACACGAGAATACTGGGGGATGACAAACTCATCTTT.